This entry describes one TCR beta chain. The antigen is unknown. Primers included in the PCR were 60 Vbeta and 13 Jbeta primers. TCRdb's table, derived via immunoSEQ multiplex PCR, lists solely in-frame clones and lacks some. The sample has about 74,000 clones. The data are from a study of cytomegalovirus exposure and HLA in healthy donors. General study results and limits: Despite most TCR sequences being rare, some public TCRs occurred in many donors. As a later analysis showed, several of the most significant clusters appeared to be linked to common viral pathogens. TCR beta V segments were, for the most part, productive about 87% or about 30% of the time in an earlier analysis.

After removal of 4 bases from V and 0 bases from J, the junction contained 7 bases not matched to a gene. The CDR3 loop spans 16 amino acids. From germline, CDR1 is SGHRS and CDR2 YFSETQ. The TCR originated in a female donor in good health and CMV-seropositive. The chain employs TRBV5-1 and TRBJ2-3, with 8 bases fitting TRBD2. The sequencing sample was made of PBMCs. The CDR3 DNA reads as TGCGCCAGCAGCCCCGCGGGGGGCGCTAGCACAGATACGCAGTATTTT. It yields the protein CASSPAGGASTDTQYF.